These T cell receptor beta chains were read from a single sample in a study of cytomegalovirus exposure and HLA in healthy donors. Produced via immunoSEQ multiplex PCR; TCRdb's table is partial and in-frame only. The top ten hold less than 5.5% of the sample, which has just under 150,000 clones, around 90% seen once. Sequencing was done on a sample of PBMCs. These receptors came from a young man in good health and CMV-seropositive. The CDR3 runs from the conserved cysteine through the conserved F or W. A D gene is named only where the DNA matches it firmly.

J gene | V gene | D gene | CDR3 protein
TRBJ2-7 | TRBV5-6 | . | CASSVRWGDEQYF
TRBJ2-7 | TRBV12-5 | . | CASGLVSSYEQYF
TRBJ1-1 | TRBV27 | . | CASSSVQGRAFF
TRBJ2-3 | TRBV2 | TRBD2 | CASSSQAGPADTQYF
TRBJ2-1 | TRBV30 | . | CAWRLPGLGDEQFF
TRBJ1-5 | TRBV18 | TRBD1 | CASSPRGQGGIEQPQHF
TRBJ2-1 | TRBV5-1 | . | CASSLDQGPYNEQFF
TRBJ1-6 | TRBV7-9 | TRBD1 | CASSSGGWSSPLHF
TRBJ1-4 | TRBV7-9 | . | CASSQPGSRGEKLFF
TRBJ2-5 | TRBV6-1 | . | CASIQQGVTETQYF
TRBJ2-2 | TRBV10-2 | TRBD1 | CASSRDSLTGELFF
TRBJ2-5 | TRBV7-9 | . | CASSLPGHQETQYF
TRBJ2-5 | TRBV5-1 | . | CASSEGTDQETQYF
TRBJ1-1 | TRBV6-4 | TRBD1 | CASRTGTGGSEAFF
TRBJ2-7 | TRBV11-2 | . | CASSLNGGEQYF
TRBJ1-1 | TRBV18 | . | CASSPAGLNTEAFF
TRBJ1-2 | TRBV30 | TRBD1 | CAWNHPRDRGLYGYTF
TRBJ2-5 | TRBV6-5 | . | CASSYSISLPQETQYF
TRBJ1-5 | TRBV27 | . | CASFLPTSGNSNQPQHF
TRBJ2-1 | TRBV7-9 | . | CASSLVDRSSYNEQFF
TRBJ2-1 | TRBV18 | TRBD2 | CASSQLAGGNEQFF
TRBJ2-1 | TRBV13 | TRBD2 | CASSLVAGGLNEQFF